This entry lists 32 T cell receptor beta chains sequenced from one sample in a study of PD-L1 blockade in urothelial cancer (dated by TCRdb to about 2017). The library relied on the immunoSEQ multiplex PCR assay. This immuneACCESS table, as held by TCRdb, lists in-frame sequences with V and J called but not all clones. Of the missing ones, under half trace to an unresolved V gene in checked studies; the others have no known cause. For this sample there are 35,000 to 55,000 clones; 82% appear just once. Of the sample, 3% to 3.5% falls within the top ten clones. Sample: PBMCs, taken around atezolizumab (anti-PD-L1) treatment. The receptors were gathered from a man in his 70s with urothelial cancer.

This clone was picked up one time. This chain links TRBV6-5 with TRBJ2-5, with 7 bases aligning to TRBD2. The CDR3 extends over 12 amino acids. Germline V gene data show CDR1 as MNHEY and CDR2 as SVGAGI. J was trimmed by 5 bases and V by 10 bases; bases with no gene match: 7. The CDR3 loop is CATRGSGETQYF. The CDR3 DNA sequence: TGTGCCACCCGCGGGAGCGGGGAGACCCAGTACTTC.

The rearrangement uses TRBV19 and TRBJ1-5; D gene uncertain. Trimming took off 3 bases at V and 3 bases at J, with 3 bases between the two ends. The CDR3 has 12 amino acids. Germline V gene sequence: CDR1 LNHDA, CDR2 SQIVND (reference sequence). This CDR3 is CASSMANQPQHF. CDR3 in DNA: TGTGCCAGTAGTATGGCCAATCAGCCCCAGCATTTT.

This clone was seen only once. V and J are TRBV5-1 and TRBJ2-5, with 10 bases fitting TRBD2. Germline CDR1 reads SGHRS; CDR2 reads YFSETQ. V lost 0 bases to trimming and J lost 5 bases; unmatched junction nucleotides: 7. The CDR3 runs to 16 residues. The CDR3: CASSLEIAGGGETQYF. For the CDR3, the DNA is TGCGCCAGCAGCTTGGAGATAGCGGGAGGTGGGGAGACCCAGTACTTC.

V and J are TRBV5-1 and TRBJ2-7, with D maybe TRBD1 (5 bases). The germline V gene has CDR1 SGHRS and CDR2 YFSETQ. The CDR3 is 14 residues long. The V end lost 1 base, the J end lost 6 bases, and 14 bases lay between the germline ends. The CDR3 spells CASSLSQGDPEQYF. Written as DNA, the CDR3 is TGCGCCAGCAGCTTGTCACAAGGGGATCCCGAGCAGTACTTC.

In its sample, this clone was seen once. The gene calls are TRBV19 and TRBJ1-6; 7 bases align to TRBD1. The V gene end was trimmed by 4 bases and the J gene end by 7 bases; junction bases not matched to a gene: 4. There are 14 residues in the CDR3. The germline gives CDR1 LNHDA, CDR2 SQIVND (reference sequence). Here the CDR3 DNA reads TGTGCCAGTAGTAAGACAGGGATGAATTCACCCCTCCACTTT. Its translation is CASSKTGMNSPLHF.

V is TRBV30 and J is TRBJ2-7; possibly TRBD2 for D (6 bases). V shed 4 bases and J shed 4 bases, with 20 bases lying between them. The CDR3 has 15 amino acids. Germline CDR1 reads GTSNPN; CDR2 reads SVGIG (reference sequence). CDR3 nucleotide sequence: TGTGCCTGGAACGGAGACAGCGGGTATCGGTACGAGCAGTACTTC. Amino acids: CAWNGDSGYRYEQYF.

V gene TRBV5-1 combines with J gene TRBJ1-2, with TRBD1 identical over 7 bases. Per germline, CDR1 SGHRS and CDR2 YFSETQ. With V trimmed by 0 bases and J by 6 bases, 5 bases remained unmatched. The CDR3 is 14 amino acids. CDR3 sequence (DNA): TGCGCCAGCAGCTTGGAGGCTACAGGGGATGGCTACACCTTC. Amino acid sequence: CASSLEATGDGYTF. Full variable domain (outside the CDR3, taken from reference TRBV5-1 and TRBJ1-2): KAGVTQTPRYLIKTRGQQVTLSCSPISGHRSVSWYQQTPGQGLQFLFEYFSETQRNKGNFPGRFSGRQFSNSRSEMNVSTLELGDSALYLCASSLEATGDGYTFGSGTRLTVV.

The V gene is TRBV27, the J gene TRBJ2-1; 11 bases fit TRBD2. The CDR3 extends over 15 amino acids. J lost 3 bases, V lost 6 bases, and 4 bases had no gene match. Per the germline V gene, CDR1 is MNHEY and CDR2 is SMNVEV (reference sequence). DNA for the CDR3: TGTGCCAGCAGCCTGACTAGCGGGAACTACAATGAGCAGTTCTTC. Translation: CASSLTSGNYNEQFF.

This sequence joins TRBV5-8 and TRBJ1-1; D unclear. Trimming stripped 2 bases from V and 1 base from J, with 12 bases between. The CDR3 covers 15 residues. Looked up from germline, CDR1 is SGHTS and CDR2 is YDEGEE. In DNA, the CDR3 is TGTGCCAGCAGCTTTACAACGTGGCAGAACACTGAAGCTTTCTTT. Protein sequence: CASSFTTWQNTEAFF. The full variable domain, its missing parts supplied by reference TRBV5-8 and TRBJ1-1, is EAGVTQSPTHLIKTRGQQATLRCSPISGHTSVYWYQQALGLGLQFLLWYDEGEERNRGNFPPRFSGRQFPNYSSELNVNALELEDSALYLCASSFTTWQNTEAFFGQGTRLTVV.

The chain recombines TRBV7-6 with TRBJ2-5, with D possibly TRBD1 on 6 matching bases. The length of the CDR3 is 16 residues. The V and J ends lost 3 bases and 7 bases respectively, with 21 bases between them. CDR1 is SGHVS, CDR2 FNYEAQ, per germline. The CDR3 here is CASSLGQRDLGGTQYF. CDR3 DNA sequence: TGTGCCAGCAGCTTGGGACAAAGGGACCTTGGAGGGACCCAGTACTTC.

The chain is built from TRBV11-3 and TRBJ2-1; tentative D call: TRBD2 (5 bases). This CDR3 contains 13 residues. Germline loops: CDR1 SGHNT, CDR2 YENEEA. V was cut by 1 base and J by 9 bases, with 10 bases left in between. CDR3 nucleotide sequence: TGTGCCAGCAGCTTAGTTCTGGGGAGTGAGCAGTTCTTC. This translates into CASSLVLGSEQFF.

The CDR3 bases are TGTGCCAGTTCCCTGGGACAGGGCAAGGAAAAACTGTTTTTT. As protein: CASSLGQGKEKLFF. V usage is TRBV19 and J usage is TRBJ1-4, with 9 nucleotides matching TRBD1. The V and J ends lost 8 bases and 8 bases, in that order; junction bases with no gene match: 9. The CDR3 runs to 14 residues. Germline assignment: CDR1 LNHDA and CDR2 SQIVND (reference sequence).

The genes are TRBV13 and TRBJ2-7; 12 positions match TRBD2. V was clipped by 3 bases and J by 6 bases; unmatched bases: 12. Germline loops: CDR1 PRHDT, CDR2 FYEKMQ (reference sequence). The CDR3 has 17 amino acids. CDR3 nucleotide sequence: TGTGCCAGCAGCTTTACTAGCGGGGGGAGCGATAGAAGCGAGCAGTACTTC. This codes for CASSFTSGGSDRSEQYF.

This chain uses TRBV18 with TRBJ2-1, with 9 bases fitting TRBD2. V lost 0 bases, J lost 7 bases, and 7 bases stayed unmatched. CDR1 is KGHSH and CDR2 is LQKENI in the germline V gene. The CDR3 runs to 16 residues. This CDR3 is CASSPPAAGGTNEQFF. DNA for the CDR3: TGTGCCAGCTCACCACCGGCTGCGGGAGGGACGAATGAGCAGTTCTTC.

The CDR3 DNA is TGTGCCAGCAGCTTTACCGGGGATCAGCCCCAGCATTTT. Its protein is CASSFTGDQPQHF. The chain carries TRBV7-2 and TRBJ1-5; D remains ambiguous. Germline CDR1 SGHTA, CDR2 FQGNSA. This CDR3 has 13 residues. V lost 3 bases and J lost 5, with 8 bases in between.

The J gene is TRBJ2-1, the V gene TRBV7-9; 12 bases are a match to TRBD1. Germline V gene lookup returns CDR1 SEHNR and CDR2 FQNEAQ (reference sequence). Unmatched junction bases numbered 6, after V lost 4 bases and J lost 8 bases. The CDR3 has 15 amino acids. DNA of the CDR3: TGTGCCAGCAGCTCGGGACAGGGGGCGCAAGATGAGCAGTTCTTC. Translated: CASSSGQGAQDEQFF.

The chain links TRBV6-1 to TRBJ1-5, with D possibly being TRBD1 (5 bases). The CDR3 sequence is 18 residues long. Germline values: CDR1 MNHNS, CDR2 SASEGT. V gave up 2 bases and J gave up 0 bases, with 17 bases separating them. The CDR3 sequence is CASSENVWQGYSNQPQHF. The DNA for the CDR3 is TGTGCCAGCAGTGAAAACGTGTGGCAGGGATATAGCAATCAGCCCCAGCATTTT.

The chain recombines TRBV6-5 with TRBJ2-7; 7 bases are shared with TRBD1. Germline trimming cut 4 bases from V and 2 bases from J; bases unmatched to any gene: 11. Germline V lookup: CDR1 MNHEY, CDR2 SVGAGI. The length of the CDR3 is 16 residues. The CDR3 DNA sequence: TGTGCCAGCAGTTTTAAACGAGGGACAGTTACCTACGAGCAGTACTTC. It yields the protein CASSFKRGTVTYEQYF.

CDR3 DNA sequence: TGTGCCAGCAGCTCCTCTGGCAGCCGAGGACAGCCCCAGCATTTT. Translating it yields CASSSSGSRGQPQHF. V gene TRBV7-9 combines with J gene TRBJ1-5; D call uncertain. This CDR3 contains 15 residues. With 4 bases removed from V and 7 bases from J, the gap between germline ends came to 17 bases. Germline lookup yields CDR1 SEHNR and CDR2 FQNEAQ (reference sequence).

This clone has just one count. This chain links TRBV4-2 with TRBJ1-3; 7 bases agree with TRBD1. This CDR3 has 15 amino acids. Germline trimming cut 1 base from V and 4 bases from J; bases unmatched to any gene: 4. Germline CDR1 reads LGHNA; CDR2 reads YNFKEQ. The CDR3 spells CASSQVRGQGNTIYF. DNA for the CDR3: TGTGCCAGCAGCCAAGTAAGGGGGCAAGGAAACACCATATATTTT.

The gene calls are TRBV11-2 and TRBJ2-3; the match to TRBD2 covers 13 bases. V lost 5 bases, J lost 4 bases, and 6 bases stayed unmatched. Germline V gene data show CDR1 as SGHAT and CDR2 as FQNNGV. This CDR3 has 16 residues. CDR3 sequence reads: CASSTGTSGKADTQYF. In nucleotides, the CDR3 is TGTGCCAGCAGCACAGGGACTAGCGGGAAAGCAGATACGCAGTATTTT.

The chain employs TRBV9 and TRBJ1-3; no definite D call. In germline, CDR1 is SGDLS, CDR2 YYNGEE. CDR3 length: 16 residues. V lost 0 bases and J 0 bases, leaving 10 bases between the germline ends. CDR3 DNA sequence: TGTGCCAGCAGCGTAGATCGGCGGAACTCTGGAAACACCATATATTTT. Translating it yields CASSVDRRNSGNTIYF.

V is TRBV28 and J is TRBJ1-1; D is unclear. In germline, CDR1 is MDHEN, CDR2 SYDVKM. V lost 8 bases to trimming and J lost 9 bases, with 13 bases between them. CDR3 size: 11 residues. The CDR3 coding sequence is TGTGCCAGCCTAGCCCCACCCCAAGCTTTCTTT. Encoded protein: CASLAPPQAFF. Looking up the rest from reference TRBV28 and TRBJ1-1 gives the full variable domain: DVKVTQSSRYLVKRTGEKVFLECVQDMDHENMFWYRQDPGLGLRLIYFSYDVKMKEKGDIPEGYSVSREKKERFSLILESASTNQTSMYLCASLAPPQAFFGQGTRLTVV.

The chain uses TRBV27 and TRBJ1-5; 9 positions agree with TRBD1. V gave up 6 bases and J gave up 7 bases; unmatched junction bases: 7. Germline V lookup: CDR1 MNHEY, CDR2 SMNVEV (reference sequence). The CDR3 is 14 residues long. The CDR3 loop is CASRRTGDRQPQHF. CDR3 in DNA: TGTGCCAGCAGACGGACAGGGGATAGGCAGCCCCAGCATTTT.

This sequence joins TRBV6-5 and TRBJ2-5; D unclear. Trimming cost V 8 bases and J 5 bases, with 18 bases left between them. The CDR3 covers 14 residues. Per germline, CDR1 MNHEY and CDR2 SVGAGI. The DNA for the CDR3 is TGTGCCAGCCGGAGCGAGCCCGTCCTCGAGACCCAGTACTTC. This gives the protein CASRSEPVLETQYF.

DNA of the CDR3: TGTGCCAGCAGCGAAGGGGAAGAGACCCAGTACTTC. It is translated as CASSEGEETQYF. The V gene is TRBV7-2, the J gene TRBJ2-5, with a tentative D call TRBD1 (5 bases). V dropped 5 bases and J dropped 3 bases, with 7 bases sitting between them. The CDR3 covers 12 residues. Germline-derived CDR1 and CDR2 are SGHTA and FQGNSA. The whole variable domain, remainder taken from reference TRBV7-2 and TRBJ2-5, is GAGVSQSPSNKVTEKGKDVELRCDPISGHTALYWYRQSLGQGLEFLIYFQGNSAPDKSGLPSDRFSAERTGGSVSTLTIQRTQQEDSAVYLCASSEGEETQYFGPGTRLLVL.

This chain connects TRBV28 to TRBJ1-1, with D hard to call. The CDR3 is 16 amino acids. The germline V gene encodes CDR1 MDHEN and CDR2 SYDVKM. V was pared by 7 bases and J by 0 bases, with 18 bases between. Here the CDR3 DNA reads TGTGCCAGCACTCAATTCCGCGCGGTACTGAACACTGAAGCTTTCTTT. This translates into CASTQFRAVLNTEAFF.

The chain recombines TRBV6-1 with TRBJ2-1; TRBD2 agrees at 9 bases. This CDR3 spans 15 amino acids. Per the germline V gene, CDR1 is MNHNS and CDR2 is SASEGT. After removal of 1 base from V and 4 bases from J, the junction contained 2 bases not matched to a gene. The CDR3 coding sequence is TGTGCCAGCAGTGAAGGCCTAGCGGGATACAATGAGCAGTTCTTC. It is translated as CASSEGLAGYNEQFF.

The V gene is TRBV19, the J gene TRBJ1-3; unclear D gene. Germline-derived CDR1 and CDR2 are LNHDA and SQIVND (reference sequence). The CDR3 sequence is 14 residues long. The V end was cut by 7 bases, the J end by 2 bases, with 12 bases between. The CDR3 is CASKRDPTGNTIYF. The CDR3 DNA sequence: TGTGCCAGTAAGAGGGATCCCACTGGAAACACCATATATTTT.

This clone was recorded a few times. The rearrangement joins TRBV20-1 to TRBJ1-1; no clear D gene. The CDR3 runs 11 residues. The V and J ends lost 3 bases and 2 bases respectively, with 4 bases between them. Germline CDR1 reads DFQATT; CDR2 reads SNEGSKA (reference sequence). Written as DNA, the CDR3 is TGCAGTGCTAGGAGTAACACTGAAGCTTTCTTT. Translating it yields CSARSNTEAFF.

This clone is medium-sized by share. This rearrangement joins TRBV19 to TRBJ2-1; possible D gene TRBD2, 7 bases. Trimming cost V 11 bases and J 8 bases, with 19 bases left between them. Germline-derived CDR1 and CDR2 are LNHDA and SQIVND (reference sequence). The CDR3 loop spans 13 amino acids. Written as DNA, the CDR3 is TGTGCCCTGGGGGCGGGGGCAGCGGATGAGCAGTTCTTC. Its protein product is CALGAGAADEQFF.

The CDR3 spells CSVEETGADTQYF. Written as DNA, the CDR3 is TGCAGCGTTGAAGAGACAGGAGCAGATACGCAGTATTTT. V and J are TRBV29-1 and TRBJ2-3, with TRBD1 as a possible D gene (6 bases). CDR1 is SQVTM, CDR2 ANQGSEA, per germline. The CDR3 has 13 amino acids. The germline V and J ends were trimmed by 0 bases and 4 bases, with 8 bases remaining between them.